Listed below are T cell receptor beta chains from one sample, sequenced in a study of shared clonotypes between healthy human individuals. Profiling relied on immunoSEQ multiplex PCR, and the TCRdb table lists in-frame clones only, not all of them. The table shows some 2.1 million clones, with 85% to 95% occurring only once. The sample consisted of naive CD8+ T cells from PBMCs. These receptors all stem from a man between 18 and 29 years old in good health. Some clones in this sample may be carry-over from other donors' samples. Each CDR3 is given with its conserved first and last residue. Each record gives: clone size, D gene, J gene, V gene, CDR3 protein, CDR3 DNA. A D gene is named only where the DNA matches it firmly. Only some rows state a clone size, as once, few, many or a class for expanded clones.

>NA|NA|TRBJ1-5|TRBV28
CASSLLKEQGNQPQHF
TGTGCCAGCAGTTTATTAAAGGAGCAGGGCAATCAGCCCCAGCATTTT
>NA|NA|TRBJ2-3|TRBV7-2
CASSPWPGADTQYF
TGTGCCAGCAGCCCTTGGCCGGGGGCAGATACGCAGTATTTT
>NA|NA|TRBJ2-7|TRBV28
CASSYGDGRKYEQYF
TGTGCCAGCAGTTACGGGGACGGTAGAAAGTACGAGCAGTACTTC
>NA|NA|TRBJ2-3|TRBV5-1
CASSRRISTDTQYF
TGCGCCAGCAGCCGAAGAATTAGCACAGATACGCAGTATTTT
>NA|NA|TRBJ2-2|TRBV7-8
CASGAIRELFF
TGTGCCAGTGGGGCGATACGGGAGCTGTTTTTT
>NA|TRBD2|TRBJ2-7|TRBV5-5
CASSLGLAGGEQYF
TGTGCCAGCAGTCTGGGACTAGCGGGAGGCGAGCAGTACTTC
>NA|NA|TRBJ2-3|TRBV19
CASREGGADTQYF
TGTGCCAGTAGGGAAGGCGGGGCGGATACGCAGTATTTT
>NA|NA|TRBJ1-2|TRBV19
CASSITDYDYGYTF
TGTGCCAGTAGTATAACAGATTATGACTATGGCTACACCTTC
>NA|NA|TRBJ1-3|TRBV21-1
CASSPNRGSGNTIYF
TGTGCCAGCAGCCCCAACAGGGGCTCTGGAAACACCATATATTTT
>NA|NA|TRBJ2-2|TRBV19
CASSMSPGHGELFF
TGTGCCAGTAGTATGTCCCCGGGCCACGGGGAGCTGTTTTTT
>NA|TRBD1|TRBJ1-5|TRBV6-1
CASSGGQVYQPQHF
TGTGCCAGCAGTGGAGGACAGGTATACCAGCCCCAGCATTTT
>NA|NA|TRBJ2-1|TRBV7-9
CASSPRISGNEQFF
TGTGCCAGCAGCCCAAGAATATCGGGCAATGAGCAGTTCTTC
>NA|NA|TRBJ2-7|TRBV28
CASSQPGLGSPYEQYF
TGTGCCAGCAGCCAACCGGGACTGGGATCCCCCTACGAGCAGTACTTC
>NA|NA|TRBJ2-3|TRBV28
CASSLSLSTDTQYF
TGTGCCAGCAGTTTGTCGCTTAGCACAGATACGCAGTATTTT
>NA|TRBD2|TRBJ2-1|TRBV11-2
CASSWSSGRLNEQFF
TGTGCCAGCAGCTGGTCCAGCGGGAGGCTCAATGAGCAGTTCTTC
>NA|TRBD1|TRBJ2-7|TRBV7-2
CASSLVDRAGYEQYF
TGTGCCAGCAGCTTAGTAGACAGGGCGGGTTACGAGCAGTACTTC
>NA|NA|TRBJ2-7|TRBV7-8
CASSLARVEQYF
TGTGCCAGCAGCTTAGCGCGGGTGGAGCAGTACTTC
>NA|TRBD1|TRBJ2-7|TRBV27
CASSRTGPYEQYF
TGTGCCAGCAGCAGGACAGGGCCCTACGAGCAGTACTTC
>once|TRBD1|TRBJ2-7|TRBV27
CASSPLRDRGVDEQYF
TGTGCCAGCTCGCCCCTCCGGGACAGGGGAGTCGACGAGCAGTACTTC
>NA|TRBD1|TRBJ2-5|TRBV11-2
CASSSRTGNEETQYF
TGTGCCAGCAGCTCTAGGACAGGGAATGAGGAGACCCAGTACTTC
>NA|TRBD2|TRBJ2-7|TRBV9
CASSVAASGRALDEQYF
TGTGCCAGCAGCGTAGCGGCTAGCGGGAGGGCCCTTGACGAGCAGTACTTC
>NA|TRBD2|TRBJ2-5|TRBV2
CASSIAGGGQETQYF
TGTGCCAGCAGTATAGCGGGAGGGGGCCAAGAGACCCAGTACTTC
>NA|TRBD1|TRBJ2-1|TRBV7-9
CASSKTGTGAGNEQFF
TGTGCCAGCAGCAAAACCGGGACAGGGGCCGGCAATGAGCAGTTCTTC
>once|NA|TRBJ2-3|TRBV29-1
CSGDTQYF
TGCAGCGGCGATACGCAGTATTTT
>NA|NA|TRBJ1-4|TRBV9
CASSQGGATNEKLFF
TGTGCCAGCAGCCAGGGAGGGGCAACTAATGAAAAACTGTTTTTT
>NA|NA|TRBJ1-2|TRBV4-2
CASSQTSWGSYGYTF
TGTGCCAGCAGCCAAACTTCTTGGGGGTCTTACGGCTACACCTTC
>NA|TRBD2|TRBJ2-7|TRBV7-6
CASSTPKREASYEQYF
TGTGCCAGCAGCACCCCAAAGCGGGAGGCCTCCTACGAGCAGTACTTC
>few|NA|TRBJ1-5|TRBV13
CASSLGRGNQPQHF
TGTGCCAGCAGCTTGGGGCGCGGCAATCAGCCCCAGCATTTT
>NA|NA|TRBJ2-1|TRBV28
CASSPGDSRYNEQFF
TGTGCCAGCAGTCCCGGGGACTCGCGCTACAATGAGCAGTTCTTC
>NA|NA|TRBJ2-1|TRBV10-3
CAISESTNNEQFF
TGTGCCATCAGTGAGTCAACGAACAATGAGCAGTTCTTC
>NA|NA|TRBJ2-7|TRBV15
CATSTKRTTTYEQYF
TGTGCCACCAGCACAAAACGGACTACCACCTACGAGCAGTACTTC
>NA|NA|TRBJ2-1|TRBV29-1
CSVISPPPYNEQFF
TGCAGCGTTATATCACCTCCACCGTACAATGAGCAGTTCTTC
>NA|NA|TRBJ2-3|TRBV14
CASSQDRADTQYF
TGTGCCAGCAGCCAAGATAGAGCCGATACGCAGTATTTT
>NA|NA|TRBJ2-2|TRBV4-1
CASSQVSRAGTGELFF
TGCGCCAGCAGCCAAGTATCCAGGGCAGGCACCGGGGAGCTGTTTTTT
>NA|NA|TRBJ1-1|TRBV6-5
CASSYRIIDEAFF
TGTGCCAGCAGTTACCGGATAATAGATGAAGCTTTCTTT
>NA|NA|TRBJ2-3|TRBV6-6
CASSYWSTGADTQYF
TGTGCCAGCAGTTATTGGAGTACGGGGGCAGATACGCAGTATTTT
>NA|TRBD2|TRBJ2-1|TRBV7-9
CASSSEGTRVGEQFF
TGTGCCAGCAGCTCAGAGGGGACTAGGGTGGGTGAGCAGTTCTTC
>NA|NA|TRBJ1-2|TRBV28
CASRLRRGASYGYTF
TGTGCCAGCAGGTTGCGGAGGGGGGCAAGCTATGGCTACACCTTC
>NA|TRBD2|TRBJ2-7|TRBV7-2
CASSLARSSGYYEQYF
TGTGCCAGCAGCTTAGCAAGGTCTAGCGGATACTACGAGCAGTACTTC
>NA|NA|TRBJ2-5|TRBV7-9
CASSSLTETQYF
TGTGCCAGCAGCTCCCTAACAGAGACCCAGTACTTC
>once|NA|TRBJ2-7|TRBV19
CASSIYGYSSYEQYF
TGTGCCAGTAGTATATACGGGTACAGCTCCTACGAGCAGTACTTC
>NA|TRBD2|TRBJ2-6|TRBV11-2
CASSFLASGTPSGANVLTF
TGTGCCAGCAGCTTCTTGGCTAGCGGGACCCCCTCTGGGGCCAACGTCCTGACTTTC
>NA|TRBD2|TRBJ2-7|TRBV25-1
CASSDGGREGHEQYF
TGTGCCAGCAGTGATGGCGGGCGGGAGGGCCACGAGCAGTACTTC
>NA|NA|TRBJ2-1|TRBV5-1
CASSLHISDEQFF
TGCGCCAGCAGCTTGCATATTTCCGATGAGCAGTTCTTC
>NA|NA|TRBJ1-5|TRBV7-6
CASSETTPPGEGNQPQHF
TGTGCCAGCAGCGAAACAACTCCACCGGGGGAGGGCAATCAGCCCCAGCATTTT
>NA|NA|TRBJ2-7|TRBV11-2
CASRGSEGFKSSYEQYF
TGTGCCAGTAGAGGGTCGGAGGGCTTCAAGAGCTCCTACGAGCAGTACTTC
>NA|TRBD2|TRBJ2-1|TRBV28
CASSLFGGLAGYNEQFF
TGTGCCAGCAGTTTATTCGGGGGACTAGCGGGCTACAATGAGCAGTTCTTC
>once|TRBD1|TRBJ2-7|TRBV7-9
CASSLKTGGWDEQYF
TGTGCCAGCAGCTTAAAGACAGGGGGCTGGGACGAGCAGTACTTC
>NA|NA|TRBJ2-7|TRBV19
CASSIGTALGEQYF
TGTGCCAGTAGTATAGGTACGGCCCTCGGCGAGCAGTACTTC
>NA|TRBD2|TRBJ2-7|TRBV7-2
CASSQTSGAYEQYF
TGTGCCAGCAGCCAGACTAGCGGGGCATACGAGCAGTACTTC
>NA|TRBD1|TRBJ1-1|TRBV7-9
CASSSQGPEAFF
TGTGCCAGCAGTTCACAGGGGCCCGAAGCTTTCTTT
>NA|NA|TRBJ2-1|TRBV9
CASSVDGSYDEQFF
TGTGCCAGCAGCGTAGATGGTAGCTACGATGAGCAGTTCTTC
>NA|NA|TRBJ1-5|TRBV2
CASSEDTGPNQPQHF
TGTGCCAGCAGTGAAGACACAGGGCCAAATCAGCCCCAGCATTTT
>NA|NA|TRBJ2-7|TRBV19
CASSIKGGRDYEQYF
TGTGCCAGTAGTATAAAAGGTGGCAGAGACTACGAGCAGTACTTC
>NA|NA|TRBJ2-7|TRBV27
CASSLSRGRMRDFEQYF
TGTGCCAGCAGTTTATCGAGGGGACGGATGAGGGATTTCGAGCAGTACTTC
>NA|NA|TRBJ2-1|TRBV12-5
CASGLGRNEQFF
TGTGCTAGTGGTTTGGGAAGAAATGAGCAGTTCTTC
>once|TRBD2|TRBJ2-1|TRBV27
CASSLSGGLAGEQFF
TGTGCCAGCAGTTTATCGGGGGGACTAGCTGGTGAGCAGTTCTTC